The clone carrying this T cell receptor beta chain was counted only a few times. The data derive from a study of blood T cell repertoires in COVID-19. At the level of the study: Collection of acute and convalescent COVID-19 samples took place in the United States, Italy and Spain. The cDNA or gDNA used as material had been derived from T cells, B-cell-depleted T cells, or PBMCs.

Authors' processing steps: Quantification of nucleated cells was approximated via reference gene primer amplification. This table comes from immunoSEQ multiplex PCR, and its TCRdb copy is limited to in-frame clones, with some not included. The V and J calls and clone size were taken over from that table, and D and trimming were inferred from the DNA. The repertoire holds about 140,000 clones, with 76% as singletons. The CDR3 totals 13 residues. Trimming pared 4 bases from V and 4 bases from J, leaving 8 bases between. Material: peripheral blood. This TCR derives from a woman at least 80 years old with active or convalescent COVID-19. The rearrangement links TRBV12-3 or TRBV12-4 to TRBJ1-3; D gene uncertain. CDR3 nucleotides: TGTGCCAGCAGTTGGAGGTACGGAAACACCATATATTTT. This encodes CASSWRYGNTIYF.